These 6 T cell receptor beta chains originate from one sample sequenced in a study of shared clonotypes between healthy human individuals. The assay was immunoSEQ multiplex PCR, and TCRdb's table has in-frame clones only and misses some. This repertoire shows about 2.4 million clones, 80% to 95% found once; its top ten account for more than 0.35%. Sequencing was performed on naive CD4+ T cells from PBMCs. Stated subset: CD45RA+ positively selected. Receptors originate from a man aged 18 to 35 in good health. Some clones in this sample may be carry-over from other donors' samples.

The CDR3 bases are TGTGCCAGCCTGGCCTTCACCGGGGAGCTGTTTTTT. It specifies CASLAFTGELFF. This chain connects TRBV28 to TRBJ2-2; no definite D call. The germline V gene has CDR1 MDHEN and CDR2 SYDVKM. Trimming removed 8 bases at V and 4 bases at J, with 8 bases between. This CDR3 has 12 amino acids.

The chain has TRBV28 and TRBJ2-2; a weak D match, TRBD1 (5 bases). The CDR3 contains 15 residues. Trimming left V 2 bases short and J 4 bases short, with 11 bases between. Germline V gene data show CDR1 as MDHEN and CDR2 as SYDVKM. The CDR3 DNA follows: TGTGCCAGCAGTTTAAGTGGGGCAGGCACCGGGGAGCTGTTTTTT. It encodes CASSLSGAGTGELFF.

The chain joins TRBV6-5 to TRBJ1-5; D gene ambiguous. Germline V gene sequence: CDR1 MNHEY, CDR2 SVGAGI. The CDR3 has 14 amino acids. Trimming took 6 bases from V and 2 from J, leaving 11 bases between them. The CDR3 DNA reads as TGTGCCAGCAGCGAAGGTTCCGGCAATCAGCCCCAGCATTTT. Its translation: CASSEGSGNQPQHF.

The V call is TRBV2, the J call TRBJ1-4; no reliable D call. From germline, CDR1 is SNHLY and CDR2 FYNNEI. The CDR3 is made up of 16 amino acids. V dropped 0 bases and J dropped 7 bases, with 15 bases sitting between them. The CDR3 is CASSEASGSIVEKLFF. The CDR3 DNA reads TGTGCCAGCAGTGAAGCGTCGGGCAGCATCGTTGAAAAACTGTTTTTT. Looking up the rest from reference TRBV2 and TRBJ1-4 gives the full variable domain: EPEVTQTPSHQVTQMGQEVILRCVPISNHLYFYWYRQILGQKVEFLVSFYNNEISEKSEIFDDQFSVERPDGSNFTLKIRSTKLEDSAMYFCASSEASGSIVEKLFFGSGTQLSVL.

V and J are TRBV19 and TRBJ1-5; the D is unclear. This CDR3 contains 13 residues. Germline assignment: CDR1 LNHDA and CDR2 SQIVND (reference sequence). Trimming took 6 bases from V and 5 from J, leaving 11 bases between them. The CDR3 is CASRTTSDQPQHF. CDR3 sequence (DNA): TGTGCCAGTAGGACTACAAGTGATCAGCCCCAGCATTTT.

This chain links TRBV29-1 with TRBJ1-3; possible D gene TRBD1, 6 bases. The CDR3 length is 16 residues. Germline V gene lookup returns CDR1 SQVTM and CDR2 ANQGSEA. Trimming removed 4 bases from V and 0 bases from J, with 16 bases in between. The CDR3 DNA is TGCAGCGTTGCGGATCACAGGGACCTCTCTGGAAACACCATATATTTT. Its protein is CSVADHRDLSGNTIYF.